Given below is one T cell receptor beta chain in context. Its antigen is not known. The CDR3 sequence is 15 residues long. From germline, CDR1 is MNHNS and CDR2 SASEGT. Trimming shortened V by 6 bases and J by 0 bases, and 12 bases separated the two germline ends. Both 60 Vbeta primers and 13 Jbeta primers went into the PCR. This table comes from immunoSEQ multiplex PCR, and its TCRdb copy is limited to in-frame clones, with some not included. The table has around 150,000 clones, around 10% seen once. This entry comes from a study of cytomegalovirus exposure and HLA in healthy donors. Findings of the study overall: Investigators reported 150 to 200 TCR beta chains as tied to cytomegalovirus. CMV serostatus was the only immune exposure information that was available. The authors assumed roughly uniform sequencing depth across donors for presence/absence analyses.

V gene TRBV6-1 combines with J gene TRBJ2-4; tentative D call: TRBD1 (6 bases). Sequenced input: PBMCs. The TCR was taken from a middle-aged woman in good health and CMV-seropositive. The DNA for the CDR3 is TGTGCCAGCAGGCCCAACAGGGTAGCCAAAAACATTCAGTACTTC. Its translation: CASRPNRVAKNIQYF.